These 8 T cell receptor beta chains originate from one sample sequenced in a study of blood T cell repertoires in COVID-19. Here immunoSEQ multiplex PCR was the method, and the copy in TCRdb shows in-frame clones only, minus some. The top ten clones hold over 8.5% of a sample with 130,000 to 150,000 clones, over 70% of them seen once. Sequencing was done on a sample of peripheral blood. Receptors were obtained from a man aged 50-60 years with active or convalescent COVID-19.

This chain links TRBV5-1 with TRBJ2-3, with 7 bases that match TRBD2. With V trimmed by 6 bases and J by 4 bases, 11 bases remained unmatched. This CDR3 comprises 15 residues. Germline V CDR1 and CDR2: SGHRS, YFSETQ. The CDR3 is CASTLEAGASDTQYF. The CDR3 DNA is TGCGCCAGCACCCTGGAGGCGGGAGCGTCAGATACGCAGTATTTT.

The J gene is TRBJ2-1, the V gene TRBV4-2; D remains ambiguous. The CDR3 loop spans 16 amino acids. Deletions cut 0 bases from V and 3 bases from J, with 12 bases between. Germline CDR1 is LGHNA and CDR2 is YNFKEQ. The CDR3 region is CASSQDTGNDYNEQFF. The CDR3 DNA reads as TGTGCCAGCAGCCAAGATACCGGTAATGACTACAATGAGCAGTTCTTC.

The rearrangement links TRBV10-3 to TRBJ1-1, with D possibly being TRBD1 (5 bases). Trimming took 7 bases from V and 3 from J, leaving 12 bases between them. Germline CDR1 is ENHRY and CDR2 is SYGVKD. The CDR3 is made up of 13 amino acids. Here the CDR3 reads CAIKPREDTEAFF. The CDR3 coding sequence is TGTGCCATCAAGCCCAGGGAGGACACTGAAGCTTTCTTT.

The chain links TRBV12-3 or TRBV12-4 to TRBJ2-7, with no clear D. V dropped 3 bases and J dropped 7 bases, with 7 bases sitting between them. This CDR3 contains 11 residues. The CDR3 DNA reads TGTGCCAGCAGTTTTAATAGTGAGCAGTACTTC. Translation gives CASSFNSEQYF.

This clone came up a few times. This CDR3 reads CASRLARLAGIRETQYF. CDR3 bases: TGTGCAAGTCGCTTAGCGCGGCTAGCGGGGATCCGGGAGACCCAGTACTTC. This chain joins TRBV12-2 and TRBJ2-5; the DNA was not compared with TRBD2, the D call given in the table. TRBV12-2 is an annotated pseudogene. The CDR3 consists of 17 residues.

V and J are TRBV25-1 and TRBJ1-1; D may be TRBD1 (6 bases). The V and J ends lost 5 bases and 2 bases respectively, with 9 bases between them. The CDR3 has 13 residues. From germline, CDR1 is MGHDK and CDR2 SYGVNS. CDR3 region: CASSWTVNTEAFF. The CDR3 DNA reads TGTGCCAGCAGTTGGACAGTAAACACTGAAGCTTTCTTT.

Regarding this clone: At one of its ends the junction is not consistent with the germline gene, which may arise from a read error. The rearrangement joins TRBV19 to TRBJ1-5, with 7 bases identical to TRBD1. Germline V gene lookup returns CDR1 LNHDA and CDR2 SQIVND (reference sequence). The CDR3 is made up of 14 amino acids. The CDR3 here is CVSSTRGLWQPQHF. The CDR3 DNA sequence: TGTGTCAGTAGCACAAGGGGGCTTTGGCAGCCCCAGCATTTT.

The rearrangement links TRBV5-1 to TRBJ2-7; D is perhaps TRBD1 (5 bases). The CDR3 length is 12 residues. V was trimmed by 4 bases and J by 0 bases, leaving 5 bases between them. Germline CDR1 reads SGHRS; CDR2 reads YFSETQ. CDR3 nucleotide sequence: TGCGCCAGCAGCCAGGGCTCCTACGAGCAGTACTTC. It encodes CASSQGSYEQYF.